The clone carrying this T cell receptor (beta chain) was detected only a few times. The antigen is unknown. CDR1 is ENHRY and CDR2 is SYGVKD in the germline V gene. The V end lost 11 bases, the J end lost 12 bases, and 14 bases lay between the germline ends. The CDR3 runs 10 residues. This sample stems from a study of T-cell reconstitution after alpha-beta-depleted transplantation in children. General study findings and limits: Newly generated T cells supplied most T-cell counts and diversity one year post-transplant. Roughly two months post-transplant, alpha-beta T cells reportedly originated from several hundred graft clones that had expanded. There were some patients whose high TCRbeta diversity at day 60 came from surviving recipient T cells and thymic progenitors.

TCRbeta library construction was performed incorporating unique molecular identifiers. TCRdb itself ran the PCR reads through MiXCR, one entry per CDR3 protein. In the table there are about 110,000 distinct CDR3 sequences, about 6% of which are singletons. The chain couples TRBV10-3 to TRBJ2-1; D is ambiguous. The TCR comes from a male patient between 2 and 10 years old who had a stem cell transplant for acute lymphoblastic leukemia, so the T cells may come from the graft donor. Source: PBMCs, mostly from graft donor cells, taken 360 days after TCRalphabeta/CD19-depleted stem cell transplant. The CDR3 bases are TGTGCCCCCCCCCGCCCCGCGCAGTTCTTC. Amino acids: CAPPRPAQFF.